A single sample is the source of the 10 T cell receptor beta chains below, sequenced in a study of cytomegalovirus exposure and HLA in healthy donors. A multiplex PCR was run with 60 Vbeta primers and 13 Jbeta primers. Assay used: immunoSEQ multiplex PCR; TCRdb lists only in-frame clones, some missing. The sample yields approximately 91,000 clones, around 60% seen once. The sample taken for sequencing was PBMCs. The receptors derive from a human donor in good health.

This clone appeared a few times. CDR3: CASSVGRRVGAQETQYF. Written as DNA, the CDR3 is TGTGCCAGCAGCGTAGGGCGCCGGGTAGGGGCCCAAGAGACCCAGTACTTC. The chain links TRBV9 to TRBJ2-5; weak D call: TRBD1 (5 bases). Germline CDR1 reads SGDLS; CDR2 reads YYNGEE. Trimming removed 0 bases from V and 1 base from J, with 16 bases in between. The CDR3 totals 17 residues.

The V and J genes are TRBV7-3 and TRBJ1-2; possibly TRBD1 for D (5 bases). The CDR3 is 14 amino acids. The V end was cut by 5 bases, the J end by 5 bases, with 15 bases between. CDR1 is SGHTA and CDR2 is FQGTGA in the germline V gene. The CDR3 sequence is CASSPTGTPYGYTF. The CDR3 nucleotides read TGTGCCAGCAGCCCAACAGGTACCCCTTATGGCTACACCTTC.

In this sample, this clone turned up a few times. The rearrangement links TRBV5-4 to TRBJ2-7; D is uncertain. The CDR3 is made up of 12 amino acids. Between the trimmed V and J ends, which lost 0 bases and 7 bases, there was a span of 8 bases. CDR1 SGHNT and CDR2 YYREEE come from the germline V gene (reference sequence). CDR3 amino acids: CASSLDDLEQYF. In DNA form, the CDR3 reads TGTGCCAGCAGCTTGGACGACTTGGAGCAGTACTTC.

CDR3 sequence: CASGGRSNTDTQYF. The DNA for the CDR3 is TGTGCCAGCGGCGGGCGGAGTAACACAGATACGCAGTATTTT. The chain is built from TRBV9 and TRBJ2-3; maybe TRBD2 (5 bases). Germline CDR1 reads SGDLS; CDR2 reads YYNGEE. V lost 7 bases and J lost 2, with 14 bases in between. The CDR3 loop spans 14 amino acids.

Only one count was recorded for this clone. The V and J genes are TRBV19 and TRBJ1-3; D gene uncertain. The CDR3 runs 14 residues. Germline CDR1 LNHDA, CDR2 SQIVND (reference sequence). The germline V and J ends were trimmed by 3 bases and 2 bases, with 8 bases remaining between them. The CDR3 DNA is TGTGCCAGTAGTATGAGGACTACTGGAAACACCATATATTTT. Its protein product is CASSMRTTGNTIYF. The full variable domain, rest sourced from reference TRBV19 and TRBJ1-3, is DGGITQSPKYLFRKEGQNVTLSCEQNLNHDAMYWYRQDPGQGLRLIYYSQIVNDFQKGDIAEGYSVSREKKESFPLTVTSAQKNPTAFYLCASSMRTTGNTIYFGEGSWLTVV.

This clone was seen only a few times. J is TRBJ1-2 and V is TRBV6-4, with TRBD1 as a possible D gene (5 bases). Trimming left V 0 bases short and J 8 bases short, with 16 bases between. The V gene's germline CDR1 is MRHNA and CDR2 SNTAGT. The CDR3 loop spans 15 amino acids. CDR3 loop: CASSDSAGTERGYTF. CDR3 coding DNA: TGTGCCAGCAGTGACTCGGCAGGGACTGAGAGGGGCTACACCTTC.

The CDR3 protein is CASSAGLAESYNEQFF. The CDR3 coding sequence is TGTGCCAGCAGCGCGGGACTAGCGGAGAGCTACAATGAGCAGTTCTTC. V and J are TRBV9 and TRBJ2-1; TRBD2 agrees at 11 bases. CDR3 size: 16 residues. J gave up 3 bases and V 3 bases, and 5 bases lay outside the gene matches. Germline V gene data show CDR1 as SGDLS and CDR2 as YYNGEE.

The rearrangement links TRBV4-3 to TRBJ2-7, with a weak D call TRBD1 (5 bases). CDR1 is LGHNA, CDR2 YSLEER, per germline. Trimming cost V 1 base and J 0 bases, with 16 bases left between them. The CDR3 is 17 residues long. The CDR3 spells CASSQVWTGGASYEQYF. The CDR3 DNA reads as TGCGCCAGCAGCCAAGTTTGGACGGGTGGGGCCTCCTACGAGCAGTACTTC.

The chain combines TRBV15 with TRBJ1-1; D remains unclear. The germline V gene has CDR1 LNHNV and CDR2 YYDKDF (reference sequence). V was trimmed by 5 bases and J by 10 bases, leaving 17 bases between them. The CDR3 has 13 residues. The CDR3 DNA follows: TGTGCCACCAGCCTTGGAAATGACGGAGTAGCTTTCTTT. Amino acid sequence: CATSLGNDGVAFF.

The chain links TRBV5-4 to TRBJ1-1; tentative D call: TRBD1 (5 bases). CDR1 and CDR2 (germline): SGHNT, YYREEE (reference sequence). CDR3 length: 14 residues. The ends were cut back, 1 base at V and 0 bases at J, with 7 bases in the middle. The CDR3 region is CASSLQGMNTEAFF. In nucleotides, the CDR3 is TGTGCCAGCAGCTTGCAGGGCATGAACACTGAAGCTTTCTTT.